The present TCR beta chain was sequenced within a study of vaccination and CD4 T cells after COVID-19. The treatment: approximately nine-day PBMC culture with coronavirus spike peptide pools or control peptides (ViraFEST assay). This clonotype has a handful of counts. The antigen is undetermined. Germline V CDR1 and CDR2: MNHEY, SMNVEV (reference sequence). The trim removed 5 bases at V and 7 bases at J, leaving 12 bases unmatched. This CDR3 region has 15 residues. Sequencing of DNA taken from cultured CD4+ T cells relied on the Oncomine TCR Beta short-read assay. TCRdb used MiXCR to reprocess the PCR reads, holding one entry per CDR3 protein. The top ten hold around 25% of the sample, which has about 15,000 distinct CDR3 sequences, about 28% seen once.

V gene TRBV27 combines with J gene TRBJ2-3, with 7 bases fitting TRBD2. The sequence came from a human donor with COVID-19. Input material: cultured CD4+ T cells from blood. CDR3 protein: CASSATASGRYTQYF. The CDR3 DNA is TGTGCCAGCAGTGCCACCGCTAGCGGAAGATATACGCAGTATTTT.